The clone carrying this T cell receptor beta chain has more than one count but fewer than ten. Its target is not known. The data derive from a study of T cell repertoires in cytomegalovirus infection. For the study at large: Signatures in public TCR beta sequences pointed to both CMV infection and matching HLA type.

The trim removed 3 bases at V and 7 bases at J, leaving 10 bases unmatched. CDR1 is DFQATT, CDR2 SNEGSKA, per germline (reference sequence). The CDR3 is 16 residues long. Study-level results: Cumulative public TCR beta family frequency identified CMV carriers with the relevant HLA.

TCRdb itself ran the reads through MiXCR, one entry per CDR3 protein. The data hold around 440,000 distinct CDR3 sequences, with approximately 11% observed a single time. The source of this sequence is a human donor in good health (CMV status not recorded). Some clones in this sample may be carry-over from other donors' samples. The sequenced sample consisted of PBMCs. The chain employs TRBV20-1 and TRBJ1-6; 9 bases agree with TRBD1. The CDR3 loop is CSASLRQGEENSPLHF. The CDR3 coding sequence is TGCAGTGCTAGCCTACGACAGGGGGAGGAGAATTCACCCCTCCACTTT.